These T cell receptor beta chains were read from a single sample in a study of blood T cells in healthy people across ages. A single record per CDR3 protein comes from TCRdb applying MiXCR to the 5' RACE reads. The data show about 780,000 distinct CDR3 sequences, under 30% seen once. The same sample was also used in a study of T cells of mothers and their children.

Sequenced input: blood. These receptors were obtained from a boy aged 5-17 years in good health. Both conserved end residues are part of each CDR3. D genes are given only for firm matches. Size is omitted from some rows. Given values are once, few, many or a class for expanded clones.

V gene	J gene	D gene	clone size	CDR3 DNA	CDR3 protein
TRBV29-1	TRBJ2-7	TRBD1	few	TGCAGCGTTGAGCGGACAGGGGACAATTCCGGGCAGTACTTC	CSVERTGDNSGQYF
TRBV20-1	TRBJ2-7	NA	NA	TGCAGTGCTAGAGAAGGAAGTAGCGACTACGAGCAGTACTTC	CSAREGSSDYEQYF
TRBV27	TRBJ2-3	NA	NA	TGTGCCAGCAGGCCCGGGGGCACCCTCACAGATACGCAGTATTTT	CASRPGGTLTDTQYF
TRBV4-1	TRBJ2-1	TRBD2	NA	TGCGCCAGCAGCCGCCTGGGGACTAGCGGTGACAATGAGCAGTTCTTC	CASSRLGTSGDNEQFF
TRBV24-1	TRBJ2-2	TRBD1	NA	TGTGCCGGAGGGACAGGGTCCACCGGGGAGCTGTTTTTT	CAGGTGSTGELFF
TRBV2	TRBJ2-1	TRBD2	NA	TGTGCCGGGGAAAGCGGGGGGGGCGACAATGAGCAGTTCTTC	CAGESGGGDNEQFF
TRBV6-1	TRBJ2-1	NA	few	TGTGCCAGCAACGAATTGGGTCAATATGATGAGCAGTTCTTC	CASNELGQYDEQFF
TRBV18	TRBJ2-5	NA	few	TGTGCCAGCTCACCACAGTCCCGGGTTCAAGAGACCCAGTACTTC	CASSPQSRVQETQYF
TRBV5-1	TRBJ2-5	NA	NA	TGCGCCAGCAGCTTGGGCCAGGTGGGGGCCCAGTACTTC	CASSLGQVGAQYF
TRBV5-1	TRBJ2-1	TRBD1	NA	TGCGCCAGCAACCGGGACAGAGCCAGGGAGCAGTTCTTC	CASNRDRAREQFF
TRBV9	TRBJ2-7	TRBD1	NA	TGTGCCAGCAGCCCCTGGCAGGGGGCATCCTACGAGCAGTACTTC	CASSPWQGASYEQYF
TRBV5-1	TRBJ2-7	NA	NA	TGCGCCAGCAGCCCCCAGAACTACGAGCAGTACTTC	CASSPQNYEQYF
TRBV5-6	TRBJ2-5	NA	NA	TGTGCCAGCAGCGGGGACCGGACGGGGGAGACCCAGTACTTC	CASSGDRTGETQYF
TRBV11-2	TRBJ2-5	NA	NA	TGTGCCAGCAGCTTAGGGGCGGGGACATTACAAGAGACCCAGTACTTC	CASSLGAGTLQETQYF
TRBV5-1	TRBJ1-4	NA	NA	TGCGCCAGCAGCGTCGGCACCCGCTCTAATGAAAAACTGTTTTTT	CASSVGTRSNEKLFF
TRBV7-9	TRBJ2-7	NA	once	TGTGCCAGCAGCTTAGGTTCAGGCGGAATCTCCTACGAGCAGTACTTC	CASSLGSGGISYEQYF
TRBV20-1	TRBJ1-1	NA	few	TGCAGTGCTATAGCGTGGGGAGAAGCTTTCTTT	CSAIAWGEAFF
TRBV7-9	TRBJ2-1	TRBD2	NA	TGTGCCAGCAGCTTACTGGGGGGGACCTCCTACAATGAGCAGTTCTTC	CASSLLGGTSYNEQFF
TRBV5-4	TRBJ2-5	TRBD2	few	TGTGCCAGCAGCCCTAAGATAGCGGGAGACCAAGAGACCCAGTACTTC	CASSPKIAGDQETQYF
TRBV20-1	TRBJ1-1	NA	NA	TGCAGTGCTAGACGGCGGGGGATCACCTCTAACACTGAAGCTTTCTTT	CSARRRGITSNTEAFF
TRBV7-3	TRBJ2-7	TRBD1	NA	TGTGCCAGCAGCTTAATCCCGCGGGGACAGGGGGCCCACGAGCAGTACTTC	CASSLIPRGQGAHEQYF
TRBV18	TRBJ1-2	NA	few	TGTGCCAGCTCACCCGAGAGACAGGTCGACTATGGCTACACCTTC	CASSPERQVDYGYTF
TRBV13	TRBJ2-5	TRBD2	few	TGTGCCAGCAGCGAAGACACTAGCGGCCGGGGGGAGACCCAGTACTTC	CASSEDTSGRGETQYF
TRBV28	TRBJ1-6	NA	few	TGTGCCAGCAGTTTATGGAGGGGCGTCAATAATTCACCCCTCCACTTT	CASSLWRGVNNSPLHF
TRBV20-1	TRBJ2-1	TRBD1	many	TGCAGTGTCAGGACAGGCTACAATGAGCAGTTCTTC	CSVRTGYNEQFF
TRBV6-6	TRBJ1-1	NA	few	TGTGCCAGCCATCAGGGGAGCACTGAAGCTTTCTTT	CASHQGSTEAFF